This T cell receptor beta chain was recorded in a study of T cell repertoires in cytomegalovirus infection. Each CDR3 protein gets one entry after TCRdb re-called the reads with MiXCR. The table includes a few hundred thousand distinct CDR3 sequences, around 40% detected once. V gave up 2 bases and J gave up 9 bases; unmatched junction bases: 4. CDR3 size: 12 residues. Germline V lookup: CDR1 MNHEY, CDR2 SVGEGT. Note on this clonotype: Its antigen is undetermined.

This rearrangement joins TRBV6-2 or TRBV6-3 to TRBJ2-7; 7 positions agree with TRBD2. The source is a human donor in good health (CMV status not recorded). Some clones in this sample may be carry-over from other donors' samples. The specimen comprised cultured PBMCs, sampled from culture after CMV antigen stimulation. CDR3 sequence reads: CASSYVGEGQYF. In DNA, the CDR3 is TGTGCCAGCAGTTACGTCGGGGAGGGGCAGTACTTC.